The clone carrying this TCR beta chain has only a few counts. Its antigen is unidentified. Germline-derived CDR1 and CDR2 are DFQATT and SNEGSKA (reference sequence). V gave up 3 bases and J gave up 4 bases; unmatched junction bases: 9. The CDR3 runs 15 residues. TCRdb reanalysed the 5' RACE reads using MiXCR and keeps one entry per CDR3 protein. The sample lists about 360,000 distinct CDR3 sequences; more than 20% were seen once. These data come from a study of CD8 T cells in ankylosing spondylitis. Study outcomes and limitations: Reportedly, matched ankylosing spondylitis synovial fluid was significantly enriched for disease-linked clones. Researchers report that disease-linked clones proved CD8+ and relatively rare in peripheral blood.

This clonotype originated in a male donor with ankylosing spondylitis or in good health (not recorded which). The chain couples TRBV20-1 to TRBJ2-5; 9 bases line up with TRBD2. Specimen: blood, either unsorted or a sorted T cell fraction (not recorded which). The CDR3 sequence: CSASSLAGALETQYF. The CDR3 nucleotides read TGCAGTGCTAGTAGCTTAGCGGGGGCCCTAGAGACCCAGTACTTC.